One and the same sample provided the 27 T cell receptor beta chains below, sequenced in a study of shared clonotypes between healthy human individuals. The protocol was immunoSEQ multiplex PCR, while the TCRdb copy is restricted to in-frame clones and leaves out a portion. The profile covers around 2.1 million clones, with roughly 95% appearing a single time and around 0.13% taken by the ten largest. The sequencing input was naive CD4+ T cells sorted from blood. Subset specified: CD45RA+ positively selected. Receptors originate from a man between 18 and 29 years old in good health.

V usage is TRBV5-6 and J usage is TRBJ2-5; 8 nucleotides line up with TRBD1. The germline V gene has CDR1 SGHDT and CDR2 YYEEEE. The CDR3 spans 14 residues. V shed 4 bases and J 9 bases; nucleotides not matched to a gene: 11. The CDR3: CASSPGTGGGAQYF. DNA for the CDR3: TGTGCCAGCAGCCCAGGGACAGGTGGGGGAGCCCAGTACTTC.

CDR3 bases: TGCGCCAGCAGCCAAGAAGGCGCGGGAGGGCCAAGTGAGCAGTTCTTC. Translated, it gives CASSQEGAGGPSEQFF. The chain joins TRBV4-1 to TRBJ2-1, with 9 bases lining up with TRBD2. This CDR3 spans 16 amino acids. Germline V gene lookup returns CDR1 MGHRA and CDR2 YSYEKL. Trimming took 0 bases from V and 9 from J; bases not matched to a gene: 9.

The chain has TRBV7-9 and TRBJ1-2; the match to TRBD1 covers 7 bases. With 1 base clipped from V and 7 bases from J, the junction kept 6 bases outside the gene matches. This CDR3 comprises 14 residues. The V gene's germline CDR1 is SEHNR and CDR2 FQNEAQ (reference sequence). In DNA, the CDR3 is TGTGCCAGCAGCTTAGGTCAGGGGGGCCGTGGCTACACCTTC. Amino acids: CASSLGQGGRGYTF.

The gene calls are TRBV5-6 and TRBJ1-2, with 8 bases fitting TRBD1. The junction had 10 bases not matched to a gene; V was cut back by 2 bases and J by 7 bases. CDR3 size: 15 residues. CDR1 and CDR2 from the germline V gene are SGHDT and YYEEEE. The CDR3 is CASSFAGGSSGGYTF. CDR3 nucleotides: TGTGCCAGCAGCTTTGCAGGGGGCAGTAGCGGTGGCTACACCTTC.

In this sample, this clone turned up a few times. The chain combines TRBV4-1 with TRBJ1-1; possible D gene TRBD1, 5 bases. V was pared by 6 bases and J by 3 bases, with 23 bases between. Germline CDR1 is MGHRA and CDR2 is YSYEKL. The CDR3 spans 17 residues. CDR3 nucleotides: TGCGCCAGCAGGAACAGGCGCGGACCCCTCGCGGACACTGAAGCTTTCTTT. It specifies CASRNRRGPLADTEAFF.

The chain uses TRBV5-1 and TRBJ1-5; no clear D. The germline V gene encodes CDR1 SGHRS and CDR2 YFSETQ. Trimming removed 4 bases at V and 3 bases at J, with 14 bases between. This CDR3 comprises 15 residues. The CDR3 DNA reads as TGCGCCAGCAGCACGCATGGCCAGCCCAATCAGCCCCAGCATTTT. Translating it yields CASSTHGQPNQPQHF.

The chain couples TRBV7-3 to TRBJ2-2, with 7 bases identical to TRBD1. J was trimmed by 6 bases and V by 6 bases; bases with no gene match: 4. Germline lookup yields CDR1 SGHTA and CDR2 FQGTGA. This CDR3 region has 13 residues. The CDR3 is CASSYTGAGELFF. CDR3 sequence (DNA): TGTGCCAGCAGTTATACAGGGGCCGGGGAGCTGTTTTTT.

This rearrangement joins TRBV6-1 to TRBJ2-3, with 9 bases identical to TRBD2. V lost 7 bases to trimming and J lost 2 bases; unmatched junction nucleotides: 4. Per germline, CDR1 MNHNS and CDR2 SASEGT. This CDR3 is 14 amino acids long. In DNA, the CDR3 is TGTGCCAGCATAGCGGGAGTTCACACAGATACGCAGTATTTT. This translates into CASIAGVHTDTQYF.

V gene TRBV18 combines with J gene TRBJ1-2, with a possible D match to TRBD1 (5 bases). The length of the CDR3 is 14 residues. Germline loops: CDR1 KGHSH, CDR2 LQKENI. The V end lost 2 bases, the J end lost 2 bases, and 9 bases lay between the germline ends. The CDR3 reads CASSPSQGNYGYTF. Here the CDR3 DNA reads TGTGCCAGCTCACCAAGCCAGGGCAACTATGGCTACACCTTC.

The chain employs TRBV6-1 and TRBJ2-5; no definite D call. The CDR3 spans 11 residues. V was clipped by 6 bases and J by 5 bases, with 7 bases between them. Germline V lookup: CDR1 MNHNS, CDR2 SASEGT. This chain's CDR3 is CASRGTETQYF. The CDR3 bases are TGTGCCAGCAGGGGTACGGAGACCCAGTACTTC.

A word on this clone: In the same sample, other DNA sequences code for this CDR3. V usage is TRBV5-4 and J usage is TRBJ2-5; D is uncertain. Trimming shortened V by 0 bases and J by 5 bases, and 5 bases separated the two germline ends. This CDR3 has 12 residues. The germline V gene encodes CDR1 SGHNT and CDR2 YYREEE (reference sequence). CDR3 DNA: TGTGCCAGCAGCTTGGCCCAGGAGACCCAGTACTTC. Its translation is CASSLAQETQYF.

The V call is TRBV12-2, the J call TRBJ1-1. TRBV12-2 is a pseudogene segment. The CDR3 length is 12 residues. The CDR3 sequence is CASRLIGSEAFF. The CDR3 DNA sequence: TGTGCAAGTCGCTTAATAGGGTCTGAAGCTTTCTTT.

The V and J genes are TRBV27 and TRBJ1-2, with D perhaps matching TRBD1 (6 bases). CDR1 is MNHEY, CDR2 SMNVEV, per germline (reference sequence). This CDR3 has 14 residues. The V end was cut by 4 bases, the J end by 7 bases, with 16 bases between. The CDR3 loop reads CASSSGTGGGGYTF. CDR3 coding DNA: TGTGCCAGCAGTTCCGGGACGGGAGGGGGTGGCTACACCTTC.

In DNA, the CDR3 is TGCAGCGCTAGGTCAGATAGCAATCAGCCCCAGCATTTT. Encoded protein: CSARSDSNQPQHF. The V gene is TRBV29-1, the J gene TRBJ1-5; no clear D gene. Germline CDR1 is SQVTM and CDR2 is ANQGSEA. The V end lost 7 bases, the J end lost 0 bases, and 10 bases lay between the germline ends. This CDR3 is 13 amino acids long.

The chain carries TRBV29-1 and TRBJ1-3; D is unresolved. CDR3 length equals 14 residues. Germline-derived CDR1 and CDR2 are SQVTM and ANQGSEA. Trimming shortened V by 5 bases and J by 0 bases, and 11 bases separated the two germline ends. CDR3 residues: CSVSPRLSGNTIYF. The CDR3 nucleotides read TGCAGCGTTTCCCCACGGCTCTCTGGAAACACCATATATTTT.

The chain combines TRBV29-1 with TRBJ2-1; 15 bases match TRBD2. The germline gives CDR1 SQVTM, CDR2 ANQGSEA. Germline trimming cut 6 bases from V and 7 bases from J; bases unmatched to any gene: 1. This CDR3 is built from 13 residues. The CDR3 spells CSVGLAGGNEQFF. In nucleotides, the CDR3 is TGCAGCGTCGGACTAGCGGGGGGGAATGAGCAGTTCTTC.

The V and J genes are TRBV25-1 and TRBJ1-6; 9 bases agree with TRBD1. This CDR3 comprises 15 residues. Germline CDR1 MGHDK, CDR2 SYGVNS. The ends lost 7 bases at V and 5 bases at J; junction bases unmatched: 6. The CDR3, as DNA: TGTGCCAGCATGGGACAGGGATCGAATAATTCACCCCTCCACTTT. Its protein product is CASMGQGSNNSPLHF.

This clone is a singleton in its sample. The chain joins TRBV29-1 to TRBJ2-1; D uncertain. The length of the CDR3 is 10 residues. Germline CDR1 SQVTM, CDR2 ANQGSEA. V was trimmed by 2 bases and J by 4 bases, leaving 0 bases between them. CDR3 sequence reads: CSVEYNEQFF. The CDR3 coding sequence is TGCAGCGTTGAATACAATGAGCAGTTCTTC.

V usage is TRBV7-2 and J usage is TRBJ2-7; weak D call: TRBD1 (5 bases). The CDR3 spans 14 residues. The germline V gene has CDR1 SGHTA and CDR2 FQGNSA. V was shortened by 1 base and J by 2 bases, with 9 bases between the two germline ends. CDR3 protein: CASSLGQNAYEQYF. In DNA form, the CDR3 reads TGTGCCAGCAGCTTAGGACAGAATGCCTACGAGCAGTACTTC.

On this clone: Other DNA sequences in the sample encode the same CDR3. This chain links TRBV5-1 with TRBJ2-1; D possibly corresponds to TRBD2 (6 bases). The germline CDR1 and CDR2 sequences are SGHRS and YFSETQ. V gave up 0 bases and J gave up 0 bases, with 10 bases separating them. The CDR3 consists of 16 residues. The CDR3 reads CASSLDPGSSYNEQFF. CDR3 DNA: TGCGCCAGCAGCTTGGATCCCGGGAGCTCCTACAATGAGCAGTTCTTC. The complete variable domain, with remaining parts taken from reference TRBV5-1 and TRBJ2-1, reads KAGVTQTPRYLIKTRGQQVTLSCSPISGHRSVSWYQQTPGQGLQFLFEYFSETQRNKGNFPGRFSGRQFSNSRSEMNVSTLELGDSALYLCASSLDPGSSYNEQFFGPGTRLTVL.

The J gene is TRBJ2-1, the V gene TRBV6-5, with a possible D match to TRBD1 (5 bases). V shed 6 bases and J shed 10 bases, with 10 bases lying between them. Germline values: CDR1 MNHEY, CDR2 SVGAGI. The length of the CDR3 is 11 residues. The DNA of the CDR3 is TGTGCCAGCAGCCCAGGGAAGGAGCAGTTCTTC. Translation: CASSPGKEQFF.

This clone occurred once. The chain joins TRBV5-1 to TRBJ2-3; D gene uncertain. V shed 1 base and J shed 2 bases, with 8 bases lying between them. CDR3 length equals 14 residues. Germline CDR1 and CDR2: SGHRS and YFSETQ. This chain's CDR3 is CASSLRSVTDTQYF. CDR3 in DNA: TGCGCCAGCAGCTTGAGGTCCGTCACAGATACGCAGTATTTT.

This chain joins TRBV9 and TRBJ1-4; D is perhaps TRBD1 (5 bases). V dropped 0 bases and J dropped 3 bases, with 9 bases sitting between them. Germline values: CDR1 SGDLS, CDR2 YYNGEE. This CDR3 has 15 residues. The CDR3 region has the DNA TGTGCCAGCAGCGTAGAGGGGCAGCCTAATGAAAAACTGTTTTTT. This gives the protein CASSVEGQPNEKLFF.

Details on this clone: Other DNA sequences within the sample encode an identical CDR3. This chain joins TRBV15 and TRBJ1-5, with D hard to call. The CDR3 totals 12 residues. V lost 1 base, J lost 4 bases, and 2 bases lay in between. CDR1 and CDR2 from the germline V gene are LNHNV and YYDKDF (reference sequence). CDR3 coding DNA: TGTGCCACCAGCAGAGGGAATCAGCCCCAGCATTTT. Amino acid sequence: CATSRGNQPQHF.

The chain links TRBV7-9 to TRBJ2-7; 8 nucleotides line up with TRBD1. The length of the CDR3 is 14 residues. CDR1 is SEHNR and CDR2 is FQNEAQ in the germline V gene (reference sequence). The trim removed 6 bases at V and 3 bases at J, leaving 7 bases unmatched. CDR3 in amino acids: CASRPGQVRYEQYF. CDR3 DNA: TGTGCCAGCAGACCGGGACAGGTGCGCTACGAGCAGTACTTC. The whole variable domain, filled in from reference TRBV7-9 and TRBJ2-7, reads DTGVSQNPRHKITKRGQNVTFRCDPISEHNRLYWYRQTLGQGPEFLTYFQNEAQLEKSRLLSDRFSAERPKGSFSTLEIQRTEQGDSAMYLCASRPGQVRYEQYFGPGTRLTVT.

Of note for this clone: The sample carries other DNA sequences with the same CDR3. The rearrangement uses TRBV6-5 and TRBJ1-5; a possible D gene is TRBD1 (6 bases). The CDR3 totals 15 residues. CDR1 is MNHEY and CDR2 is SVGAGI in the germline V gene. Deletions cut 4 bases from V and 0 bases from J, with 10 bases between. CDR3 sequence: CASSSGQSSNQPQHF. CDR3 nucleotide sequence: TGTGCCAGCAGTTCCGGACAGTCTAGCAATCAGCCCCAGCATTTT.

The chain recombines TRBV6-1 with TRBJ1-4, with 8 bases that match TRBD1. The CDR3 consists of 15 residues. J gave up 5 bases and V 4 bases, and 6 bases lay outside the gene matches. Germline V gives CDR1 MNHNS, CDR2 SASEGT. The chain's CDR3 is CASSGPGGSNEKLFF. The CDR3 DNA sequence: TGTGCCAGCAGTGGACCAGGGGGCTCGAATGAAAAACTGTTTTTT.